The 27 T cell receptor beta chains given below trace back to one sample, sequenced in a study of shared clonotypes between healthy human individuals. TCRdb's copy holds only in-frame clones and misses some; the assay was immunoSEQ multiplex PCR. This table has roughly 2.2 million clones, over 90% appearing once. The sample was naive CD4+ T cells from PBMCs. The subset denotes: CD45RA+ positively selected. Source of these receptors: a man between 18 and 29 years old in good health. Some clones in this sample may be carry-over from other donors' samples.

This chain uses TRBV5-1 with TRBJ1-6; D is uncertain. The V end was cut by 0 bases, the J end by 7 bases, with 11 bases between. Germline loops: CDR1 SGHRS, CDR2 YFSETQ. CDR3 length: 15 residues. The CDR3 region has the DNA TGCGCCAGCAGCTTGGAAGTGGCTGGGAATTCACCCCTCCACTTT. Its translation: CASSLEVAGNSPLHF.

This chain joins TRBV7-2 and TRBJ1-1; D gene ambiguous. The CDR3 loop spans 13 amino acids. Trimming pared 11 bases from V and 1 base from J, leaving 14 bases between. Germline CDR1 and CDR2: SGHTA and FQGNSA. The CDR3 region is CASLYTRNTEAFF. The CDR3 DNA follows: TGTGCCTCCCTCTATACTCGGAACACTGAAGCTTTCTTT.

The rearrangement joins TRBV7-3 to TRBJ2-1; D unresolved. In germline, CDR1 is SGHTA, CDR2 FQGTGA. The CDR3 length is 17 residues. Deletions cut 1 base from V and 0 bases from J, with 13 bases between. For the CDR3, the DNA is TGTGCCAGCAGCTTAAGTCCCCAACGGAGCTCCTACAATGAGCAGTTCTTC. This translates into CASSLSPQRSSYNEQFF. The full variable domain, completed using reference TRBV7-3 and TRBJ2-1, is GAGVSQTPSNKVTEKGKYVELRCDPISGHTALYWYRQSLGQGPEFLIYFQGTGAADDSGLPNDRFFAVRPEGSVSTLKIQRTERGDSAVYLCASSLSPQRSSYNEQFFGPGTRLTVL.

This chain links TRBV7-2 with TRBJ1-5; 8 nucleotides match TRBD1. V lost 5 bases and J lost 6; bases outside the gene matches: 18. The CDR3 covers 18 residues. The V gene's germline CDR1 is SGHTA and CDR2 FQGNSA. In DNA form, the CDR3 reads TGTGCCAGCAGCGCAAGCTTCAGGGACAGGAGGGGCAGTCAGCCCCAGCATTTT. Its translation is CASSASFRDRRGSQPQHF.

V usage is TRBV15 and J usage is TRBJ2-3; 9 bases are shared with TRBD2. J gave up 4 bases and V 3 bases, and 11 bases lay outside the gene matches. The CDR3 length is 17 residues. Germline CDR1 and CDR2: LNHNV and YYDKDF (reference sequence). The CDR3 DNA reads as TGTGCCACCAGCAGGTGGGGTAGCGGGAGCGGGCCAGATACGCAGTATTTT. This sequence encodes CATSRWGSGSGPDTQYF.

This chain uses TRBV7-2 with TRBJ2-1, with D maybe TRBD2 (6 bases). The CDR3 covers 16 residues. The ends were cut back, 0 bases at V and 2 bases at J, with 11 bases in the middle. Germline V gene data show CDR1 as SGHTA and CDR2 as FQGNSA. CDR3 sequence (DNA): TGTGCCAGCAGCTTAGCGGGGGGTTCCACCTACAATGAGCAGTTCTTC. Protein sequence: CASSLAGGSTYNEQFF.

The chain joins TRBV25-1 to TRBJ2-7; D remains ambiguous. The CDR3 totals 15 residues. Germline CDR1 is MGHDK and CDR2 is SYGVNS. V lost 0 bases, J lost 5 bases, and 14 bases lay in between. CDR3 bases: TGTGCCAGCAGTGAATATGGGCAGACAAGGAACGAGCAGTACTTC. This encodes CASSEYGQTRNEQYF.

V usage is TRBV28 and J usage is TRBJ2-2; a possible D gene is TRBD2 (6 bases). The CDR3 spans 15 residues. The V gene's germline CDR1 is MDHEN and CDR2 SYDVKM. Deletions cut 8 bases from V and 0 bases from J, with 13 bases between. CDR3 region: CASEAGYANTGELFF. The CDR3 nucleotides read TGTGCCAGCGAGGCGGGATACGCGAACACCGGGGAGCTGTTTTTT.

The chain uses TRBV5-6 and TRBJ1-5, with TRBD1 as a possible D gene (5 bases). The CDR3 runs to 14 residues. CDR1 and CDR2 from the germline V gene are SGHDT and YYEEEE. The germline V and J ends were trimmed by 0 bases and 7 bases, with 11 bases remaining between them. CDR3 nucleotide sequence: TGTGCCAGCAGCTTGGGACGGGGGAGACAGCCCCAGCATTTT. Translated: CASSLGRGRQPQHF.

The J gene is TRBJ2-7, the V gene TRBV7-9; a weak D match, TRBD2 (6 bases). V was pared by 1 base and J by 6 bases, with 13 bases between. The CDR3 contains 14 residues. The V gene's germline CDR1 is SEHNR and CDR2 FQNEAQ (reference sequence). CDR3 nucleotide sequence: TGTGCCAGCAGCTTAGTCTCTTTAGCGGCCGAGCAGTACTTC. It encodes CASSLVSLAAEQYF.

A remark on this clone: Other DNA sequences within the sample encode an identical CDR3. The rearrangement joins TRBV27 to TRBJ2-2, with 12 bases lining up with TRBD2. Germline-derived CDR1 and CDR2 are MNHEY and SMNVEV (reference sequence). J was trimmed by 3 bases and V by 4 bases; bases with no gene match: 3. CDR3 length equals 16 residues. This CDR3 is CASSSGLAGYTGELFF. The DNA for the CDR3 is TGTGCCAGCAGTTCCGGACTAGCGGGGTACACCGGGGAGCTGTTTTTT.

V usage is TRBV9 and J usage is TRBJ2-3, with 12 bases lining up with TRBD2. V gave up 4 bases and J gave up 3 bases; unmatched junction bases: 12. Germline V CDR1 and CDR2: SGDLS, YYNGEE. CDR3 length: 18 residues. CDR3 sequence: CASSRRASGRVKTDTQYF. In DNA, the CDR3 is TGTGCCAGCAGCCGTAGAGCTAGCGGGAGGGTGAAGACAGATACGCAGTATTTT. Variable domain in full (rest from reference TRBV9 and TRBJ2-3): DSGVTQTPKHLITATGQRVTLRCSPRSGDLSVYWYQQSLDQGLQFLIQYYNGEERAKGNILERFSAQQFPDLHSELNLSSLELGDSALYFCASSRRASGRVKTDTQYFGPGTRLTVL.

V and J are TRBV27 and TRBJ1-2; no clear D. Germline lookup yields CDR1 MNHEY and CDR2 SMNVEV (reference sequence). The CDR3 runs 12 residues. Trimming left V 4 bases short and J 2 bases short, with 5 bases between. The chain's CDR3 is CASSSPNYGYTF. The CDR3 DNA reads TGTGCCAGCAGTTCCCCAAACTATGGCTACACCTTC.

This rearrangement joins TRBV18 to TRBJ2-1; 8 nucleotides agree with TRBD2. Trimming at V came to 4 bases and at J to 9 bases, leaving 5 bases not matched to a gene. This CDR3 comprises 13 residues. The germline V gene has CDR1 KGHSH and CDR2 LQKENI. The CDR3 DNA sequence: TGTGCCAGCTCACACAAGCGGGAGAGTGAGCAGTTCTTC. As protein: CASSHKRESEQFF.

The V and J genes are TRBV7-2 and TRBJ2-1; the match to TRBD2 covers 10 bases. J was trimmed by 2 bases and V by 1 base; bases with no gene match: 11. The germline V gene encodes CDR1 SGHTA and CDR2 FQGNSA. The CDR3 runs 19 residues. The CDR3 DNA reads TGTGCCAGCAGCTTAGGGCCCGGCCGAGCGGGAGGGGCCTACAATGAGCAGTTCTTC. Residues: CASSLGPGRAGGAYNEQFF.

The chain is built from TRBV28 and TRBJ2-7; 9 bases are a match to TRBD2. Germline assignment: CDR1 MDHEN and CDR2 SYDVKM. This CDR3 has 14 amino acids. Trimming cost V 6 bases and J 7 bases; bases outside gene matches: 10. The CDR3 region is CASRAPGLAEEQYF. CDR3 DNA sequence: TGTGCCAGCAGAGCGCCGGGACTAGCTGAAGAGCAGTACTTC.

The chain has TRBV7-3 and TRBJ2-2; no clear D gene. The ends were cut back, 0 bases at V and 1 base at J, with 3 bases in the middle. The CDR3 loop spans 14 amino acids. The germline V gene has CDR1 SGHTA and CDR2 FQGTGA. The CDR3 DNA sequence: TGTGCCAGCAGCTTAACCTGGAACACCGGGGAGCTGTTTTTT. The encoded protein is CASSLTWNTGELFF.

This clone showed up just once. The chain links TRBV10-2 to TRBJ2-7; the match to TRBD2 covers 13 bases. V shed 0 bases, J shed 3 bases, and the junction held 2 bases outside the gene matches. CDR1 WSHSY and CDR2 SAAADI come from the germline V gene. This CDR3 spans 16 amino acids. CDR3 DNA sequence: TGCGCCAGCAGTGAGTCTAGGACTAGCGGGAGCTACGAGCAGTACTTC. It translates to CASSESRTSGSYEQYF.

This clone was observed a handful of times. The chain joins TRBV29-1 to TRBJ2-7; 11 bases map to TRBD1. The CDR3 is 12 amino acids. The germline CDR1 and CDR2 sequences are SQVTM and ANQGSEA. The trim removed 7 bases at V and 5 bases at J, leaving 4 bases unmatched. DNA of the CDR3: TGCAGCGCAGGACAGGGGGCCGACGAGCAGTACTTC. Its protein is CSAGQGADEQYF.

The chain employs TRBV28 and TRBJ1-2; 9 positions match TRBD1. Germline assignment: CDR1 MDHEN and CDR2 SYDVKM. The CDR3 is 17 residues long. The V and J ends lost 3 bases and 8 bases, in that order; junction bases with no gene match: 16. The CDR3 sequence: CASSFPVPGQGIGGYTF. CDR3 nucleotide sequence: TGTGCCAGCAGTTTCCCTGTCCCGGGACAGGGTATAGGGGGCTACACCTTC.

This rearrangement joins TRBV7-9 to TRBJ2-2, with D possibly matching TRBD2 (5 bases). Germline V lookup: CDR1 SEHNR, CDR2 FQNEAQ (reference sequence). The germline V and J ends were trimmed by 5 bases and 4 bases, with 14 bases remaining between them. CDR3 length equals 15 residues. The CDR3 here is CASSRTSGSTGELFF. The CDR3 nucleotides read TGTGCCAGCAGCCGCACCTCGGGGAGCACCGGGGAGCTGTTTTTT.

CDR3 nucleotides: TGTGCCAGCAGCCAAGGGACAGATGGAGATACGCAGTATTTT. Translated: CASSQGTDGDTQYF. V usage is TRBV4-2 and J usage is TRBJ2-3; D perhaps matches TRBD1 (6 bases). Trimming removed 1 base at V and 5 bases at J, with 10 bases between. In germline, CDR1 is LGHNA, CDR2 YNFKEQ. This CDR3 is 14 amino acids long.

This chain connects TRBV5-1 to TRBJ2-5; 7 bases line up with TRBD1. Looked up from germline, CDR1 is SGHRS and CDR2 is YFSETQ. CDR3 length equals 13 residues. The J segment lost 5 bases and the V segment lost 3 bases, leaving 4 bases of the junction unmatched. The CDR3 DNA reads TGCGCCAGCAGCTCAGGACAGGCGGAGACCCAGTACTTC. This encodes CASSSGQAETQYF.

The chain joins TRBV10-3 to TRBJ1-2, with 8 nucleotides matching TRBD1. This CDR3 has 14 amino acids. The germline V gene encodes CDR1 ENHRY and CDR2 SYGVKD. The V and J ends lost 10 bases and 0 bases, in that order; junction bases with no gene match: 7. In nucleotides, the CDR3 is TGTGCCACTGGGGACAGGACCACTAACTATGGCTACACCTTC. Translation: CATGDRTTNYGYTF.

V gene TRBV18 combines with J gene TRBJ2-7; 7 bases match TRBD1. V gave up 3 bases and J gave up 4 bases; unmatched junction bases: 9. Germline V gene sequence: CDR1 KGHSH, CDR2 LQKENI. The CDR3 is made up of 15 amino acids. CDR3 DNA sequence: TGTGCCAGCTCACCGCTTTCGGGACAGCAATACGAGCAGTACTTC. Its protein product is CASSPLSGQQYEQYF.

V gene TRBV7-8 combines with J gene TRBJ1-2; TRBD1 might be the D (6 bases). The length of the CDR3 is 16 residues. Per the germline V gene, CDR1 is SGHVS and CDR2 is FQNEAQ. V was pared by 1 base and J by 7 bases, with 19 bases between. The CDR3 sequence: CASSLDPTGFMVGYTF. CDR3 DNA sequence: TGTGCCAGCAGCTTAGACCCGACAGGATTTATGGTTGGCTACACCTTC.

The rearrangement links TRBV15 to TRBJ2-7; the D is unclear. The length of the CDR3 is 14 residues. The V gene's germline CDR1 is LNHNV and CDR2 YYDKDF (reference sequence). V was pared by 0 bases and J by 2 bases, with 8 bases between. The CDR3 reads CATSRDRKTYEQYF. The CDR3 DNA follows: TGTGCCACCAGCAGAGATCGGAAGACCTACGAGCAGTACTTC.